These 22 T cell receptor beta chains were sequenced from one sample in a study of shared clonotypes between healthy human individuals. The assay was immunoSEQ multiplex PCR, and TCRdb's table has in-frame clones only and misses some. Among over a million clones, approximately 98.5% were seen once, and the ten largest hold 0.36%. Sequencing was carried out using naive CD4+ T cells sorted from blood. Subset given: CD45RA+ positively selected. The receptor set was obtained from a man aged 25 to 40 in good health.

J is TRBJ2-5 and V is TRBV7-2, with D possibly matching TRBD2 (5 bases). This CDR3 comprises 16 residues. From germline, CDR1 is SGHTA and CDR2 FQGNSA. Trimming pared 1 base from V and 5 bases from J, leaving 17 bases between. Here the CDR3 reads CASSLDGRGWRETQYF. The CDR3, as DNA: TGTGCCAGCAGCTTAGATGGCCGGGGATGGAGGGAGACCCAGTACTTC.

This clone has a single count. The chain recombines TRBV19 with TRBJ2-3; 9 bases align to TRBD2. CDR3 length equals 17 residues. Trimming took 1 base from V and 11 from J; bases not matched to a gene: 16. Germline CDR1 LNHDA, CDR2 SQIVND (reference sequence). CDR3 nucleotide sequence: TGTGCCAGTAGTATAGGGCGGGAGGGCCTCCTCCGTCGGATGCAGTATTTT. Amino acids: CASSIGREGLLRRMQYF.

V gene TRBV6-5 combines with J gene TRBJ1-1; 8 nucleotides align to TRBD1. Trimming removed 7 bases from V and 0 bases from J; junction bases left unmatched: 4. This CDR3 contains 14 residues. Germline CDR1 reads MNHEY; CDR2 reads SVGAGI. This CDR3 is CASNRQGLNTEAFF. The DNA for the CDR3 is TGTGCCAGCAACAGACAGGGGTTGAACACTGAAGCTTTCTTT.

The chain combines TRBV6-5 with TRBJ2-1, with TRBD1 matching 8 bases. In germline, CDR1 is MNHEY, CDR2 SVGAGI. The CDR3 runs 15 residues. With 7 bases clipped from V and 5 bases from J, the junction kept 10 bases outside the gene matches. The DNA of the CDR3 is TGTGCCAGCATCCATCTCGGGACAGGCAACAATGAGCAGTTCTTC. Translated: CASIHLGTGNNEQFF.

The gene calls are TRBV7-3 and TRBJ2-5; 9 bases match TRBD2. CDR1 is SGHTA and CDR2 is FQGTGA in the germline V gene. The CDR3 has 13 residues. Trimming cost V 3 bases and J 5 bases; bases outside gene matches: 1. DNA of the CDR3: TGTGCCAGCAGCTTGGCGGGAGGGGAGACCCAGTACTTC. Translating it yields CASSLAGGETQYF.

This chain links TRBV19 with TRBJ2-1; a possible D gene is TRBD2 (6 bases). Germline V gene data show CDR1 as LNHDA and CDR2 as SQIVND (reference sequence). CDR3 length: 17 residues. The V gene lost 5 bases and the J gene lost 7 bases, with 24 bases spanning the gap. CDR3 sequence: CASSSPPAGPIGNEQFF. Written as DNA, the CDR3 is TGTGCCAGTAGTTCCCCCCCAGCGGGCCCGATTGGGAATGAGCAGTTCTTC.

The chain links TRBV7-6 to TRBJ1-3; 7 nucleotides align to TRBD1. This CDR3 comprises 16 residues. Per germline, CDR1 SGHVS and CDR2 FNYEAQ. Trimming took 0 bases from V and 1 from J; bases not matched to a gene: 3. CDR3 nucleotides: TGTGCCAGCAGCTTAGCGGGCAGGGGGTCTGGAAACACCATATATTTT. Encoded protein: CASSLAGRGSGNTIYF.

This rearrangement joins TRBV9 to TRBJ2-7, with a tentative D call TRBD2 (5 bases). CDR3 length: 15 residues. Germline V gene sequence: CDR1 SGDLS, CDR2 YYNGEE. Trimming cost V 0 bases and J 4 bases, with 14 bases left between them. The CDR3 nucleotides read TGTGCCAGCAGCGTAGGCGGGTCGACTCAATACGAGCAGTACTTC. This codes for CASSVGGSTQYEQYF.

V and J are TRBV7-8 and TRBJ2-7; 13 bases match TRBD2. Looked up from germline, CDR1 is SGHVS and CDR2 is FQNEAQ. CDR3 length: 16 residues. The junction had 2 bases not matched to a gene; V was cut back by 1 base and J by 2 bases. The CDR3 reads CASSLVGLAGAYEQYF. In DNA, the CDR3 is TGTGCCAGCAGCTTAGTTGGACTAGCGGGAGCCTACGAGCAGTACTTC.

The chain is built from TRBV4-3 and TRBJ2-7; a possible D gene is TRBD1 (5 bases). V lost 2 bases and J 3 bases, leaving 23 bases between the germline ends. CDR1 is LGHNA and CDR2 is YSLEER in the germline V gene. The CDR3 sequence is 18 residues long. CDR3 protein: CASSQRGEMGRPNYEQYF. CDR3 sequence (DNA): TGCGCCAGCAGCCAAAGGGGTGAGATGGGCAGGCCAAACTACGAGCAGTACTTC.

The chain has TRBV18 and TRBJ1-3; TRBD1 is a possible D gene (5 bases). Trimming took 3 bases from V and 3 from J, leaving 15 bases between them. This CDR3 spans 16 amino acids. Germline CDR1 KGHSH, CDR2 LQKENI. CDR3: CASSPGRNRVGNTIYF. CDR3 coding DNA: TGTGCCAGCTCACCGGGACGCAACCGGGTTGGAAACACCATATATTTT.

V and J are TRBV9 and TRBJ2-7, with D possibly matching TRBD2 (6 bases). The CDR3 consists of 15 residues. Trimming cost V 4 bases and J 6 bases, with 20 bases left between them. Looked up from germline, CDR1 is SGDLS and CDR2 is YYNGEE. CDR3 in DNA: TGTGCCAGCAGCCCCCGAGAGGGACTGGCCTCCGAGCAGTACTTC. This codes for CASSPREGLASEQYF.

The chain employs TRBV28 and TRBJ2-6; the D is unclear. V was trimmed by 6 bases and J by 0 bases, leaving 9 bases between them. CDR1 and CDR2 (germline): MDHEN, SYDVKM. This CDR3 contains 15 residues. This chain's CDR3 is CASSQWGSGANVLTF. CDR3 coding DNA: TGTGCCAGCAGCCAATGGGGCTCTGGGGCCAACGTCCTGACTTTC.

The V call is TRBV2, the J call TRBJ1-4; no reliable D call. This CDR3 is built from 12 residues. V was clipped by 8 bases and J by 4 bases, with 8 bases between them. Germline V gives CDR1 SNHLY, CDR2 FYNNEI. CDR3 coding DNA: TGTGCCAGCCTCCGTGATAATGAAAAACTGTTTTTT. Amino acids: CASLRDNEKLFF. Based on the CDR3 plus reference TRBV2 and TRBJ1-4, the full variable domain is EPEVTQTPSHQVTQMGQEVILRCVPISNHLYFYWYRQILGQKVEFLVSFYNNEISEKSEIFDDQFSVERPDGSNFTLKIRSTKLEDSAMYFCASLRDNEKLFFGSGTQLSVL.

The chain is built from TRBV7-3 and TRBJ2-3; TRBD1 is a possible D gene (5 bases). Between the trimmed V and J ends, which lost 1 base and 0 bases, there was a span of 11 bases. CDR1 is SGHTA, CDR2 FQGTGA, per germline. CDR3 length: 16 amino acids. The CDR3 DNA sequence: TGTGCCAGCAGCTTAATCCCAGGGCAAAGCACAGATACGCAGTATTTT. This codes for CASSLIPGQSTDTQYF.

The rearrangement uses TRBV6-5 and TRBJ1-5; tentative D call: TRBD1 (5 bases). The germline CDR1 and CDR2 sequences are MNHEY and SVGAGI. This CDR3 comprises 14 residues. Between the trimmed V and J ends, which lost 6 bases and 2 bases, there was a span of 11 bases. The CDR3, as DNA: TGTGCCAGCAGACGTGCGGGGGGCAATCAGCCCCAGCATTTT. Amino acid sequence: CASRRAGGNQPQHF.

In DNA, the CDR3 is TGTGCCAGCAGAGCCGGGACTAACACTGAAGCTTTCTTT. Encoded protein: CASRAGTNTEAFF. The genes are TRBV2 and TRBJ1-1, with D maybe TRBD1 (5 bases). The CDR3 totals 13 residues. The germline gives CDR1 SNHLY, CDR2 FYNNEI. The V end was cut by 6 bases, the J end by 2 bases, with 10 bases between.

This clone was found a few times. The rearrangement links TRBV7-8 to TRBJ2-2; either TRBD1 or TRBD2 may supply D (7 bases each). V lost 6 bases and J 4 bases, leaving 15 bases between the germline ends. Per the germline V gene, CDR1 is SGHVS and CDR2 is FQNEAQ. This CDR3 is 15 amino acids long. The CDR3 loop is CASRPRGGGTGELFF. In nucleotides, the CDR3 is TGTGCCAGCAGACCCAGGGGGGGCGGCACCGGGGAGCTGTTTTTT.

The V and J genes are TRBV7-2 and TRBJ2-7; perhaps D is TRBD1 or TRBD2 (5 bases each). The CDR3 contains 15 residues. V gave up 5 bases and J gave up 4 bases, with 18 bases separating them. Per germline, CDR1 SGHTA and CDR2 FQGNSA. This CDR3 reads CASSPDPGTRYEQYF. The CDR3 DNA follows: TGTGCCAGCAGCCCCGACCCCGGGACGCGGTACGAGCAGTACTTC.

V is TRBV29-1 and J is TRBJ1-5, with unresolved D. Germline CDR1 SQVTM, CDR2 ANQGSEA. The CDR3 has 12 residues. The V end was cut by 5 bases, the J end by 3 bases, with 8 bases between. The CDR3 region is CSVRANNQPQHF. The CDR3 nucleotides read TGCAGCGTTCGGGCTAACAATCAGCCCCAGCATTTT.

The chain recombines TRBV27 with TRBJ2-5, with D perhaps TRBD2 (5 bases). Trimming stripped 3 bases from V and 4 bases from J, with 9 bases between. This CDR3 contains 13 residues. CDR1 is MNHEY and CDR2 is SMNVEV in the germline V gene (reference sequence). In nucleotides, the CDR3 is TGTGCCAGCAGTTTTAAAGAGGGAGAGACCCAGTACTTC. Its translation: CASSFKEGETQYF.

This chain joins TRBV5-4 and TRBJ2-2; TRBD1 is a possible D gene (7 bases). The germline CDR1 and CDR2 sequences are SGHNT and YYREEE (reference sequence). The CDR3 is made up of 17 amino acids. Trimming stripped 1 base from V and 4 bases from J, with 17 bases between. In nucleotides, the CDR3 is TGTGCCAGCAGCTTGCAGGAGCAGGGGGGATTCACCGGGGAGCTGTTTTTT. Its translation: CASSLQEQGGFTGELFF.